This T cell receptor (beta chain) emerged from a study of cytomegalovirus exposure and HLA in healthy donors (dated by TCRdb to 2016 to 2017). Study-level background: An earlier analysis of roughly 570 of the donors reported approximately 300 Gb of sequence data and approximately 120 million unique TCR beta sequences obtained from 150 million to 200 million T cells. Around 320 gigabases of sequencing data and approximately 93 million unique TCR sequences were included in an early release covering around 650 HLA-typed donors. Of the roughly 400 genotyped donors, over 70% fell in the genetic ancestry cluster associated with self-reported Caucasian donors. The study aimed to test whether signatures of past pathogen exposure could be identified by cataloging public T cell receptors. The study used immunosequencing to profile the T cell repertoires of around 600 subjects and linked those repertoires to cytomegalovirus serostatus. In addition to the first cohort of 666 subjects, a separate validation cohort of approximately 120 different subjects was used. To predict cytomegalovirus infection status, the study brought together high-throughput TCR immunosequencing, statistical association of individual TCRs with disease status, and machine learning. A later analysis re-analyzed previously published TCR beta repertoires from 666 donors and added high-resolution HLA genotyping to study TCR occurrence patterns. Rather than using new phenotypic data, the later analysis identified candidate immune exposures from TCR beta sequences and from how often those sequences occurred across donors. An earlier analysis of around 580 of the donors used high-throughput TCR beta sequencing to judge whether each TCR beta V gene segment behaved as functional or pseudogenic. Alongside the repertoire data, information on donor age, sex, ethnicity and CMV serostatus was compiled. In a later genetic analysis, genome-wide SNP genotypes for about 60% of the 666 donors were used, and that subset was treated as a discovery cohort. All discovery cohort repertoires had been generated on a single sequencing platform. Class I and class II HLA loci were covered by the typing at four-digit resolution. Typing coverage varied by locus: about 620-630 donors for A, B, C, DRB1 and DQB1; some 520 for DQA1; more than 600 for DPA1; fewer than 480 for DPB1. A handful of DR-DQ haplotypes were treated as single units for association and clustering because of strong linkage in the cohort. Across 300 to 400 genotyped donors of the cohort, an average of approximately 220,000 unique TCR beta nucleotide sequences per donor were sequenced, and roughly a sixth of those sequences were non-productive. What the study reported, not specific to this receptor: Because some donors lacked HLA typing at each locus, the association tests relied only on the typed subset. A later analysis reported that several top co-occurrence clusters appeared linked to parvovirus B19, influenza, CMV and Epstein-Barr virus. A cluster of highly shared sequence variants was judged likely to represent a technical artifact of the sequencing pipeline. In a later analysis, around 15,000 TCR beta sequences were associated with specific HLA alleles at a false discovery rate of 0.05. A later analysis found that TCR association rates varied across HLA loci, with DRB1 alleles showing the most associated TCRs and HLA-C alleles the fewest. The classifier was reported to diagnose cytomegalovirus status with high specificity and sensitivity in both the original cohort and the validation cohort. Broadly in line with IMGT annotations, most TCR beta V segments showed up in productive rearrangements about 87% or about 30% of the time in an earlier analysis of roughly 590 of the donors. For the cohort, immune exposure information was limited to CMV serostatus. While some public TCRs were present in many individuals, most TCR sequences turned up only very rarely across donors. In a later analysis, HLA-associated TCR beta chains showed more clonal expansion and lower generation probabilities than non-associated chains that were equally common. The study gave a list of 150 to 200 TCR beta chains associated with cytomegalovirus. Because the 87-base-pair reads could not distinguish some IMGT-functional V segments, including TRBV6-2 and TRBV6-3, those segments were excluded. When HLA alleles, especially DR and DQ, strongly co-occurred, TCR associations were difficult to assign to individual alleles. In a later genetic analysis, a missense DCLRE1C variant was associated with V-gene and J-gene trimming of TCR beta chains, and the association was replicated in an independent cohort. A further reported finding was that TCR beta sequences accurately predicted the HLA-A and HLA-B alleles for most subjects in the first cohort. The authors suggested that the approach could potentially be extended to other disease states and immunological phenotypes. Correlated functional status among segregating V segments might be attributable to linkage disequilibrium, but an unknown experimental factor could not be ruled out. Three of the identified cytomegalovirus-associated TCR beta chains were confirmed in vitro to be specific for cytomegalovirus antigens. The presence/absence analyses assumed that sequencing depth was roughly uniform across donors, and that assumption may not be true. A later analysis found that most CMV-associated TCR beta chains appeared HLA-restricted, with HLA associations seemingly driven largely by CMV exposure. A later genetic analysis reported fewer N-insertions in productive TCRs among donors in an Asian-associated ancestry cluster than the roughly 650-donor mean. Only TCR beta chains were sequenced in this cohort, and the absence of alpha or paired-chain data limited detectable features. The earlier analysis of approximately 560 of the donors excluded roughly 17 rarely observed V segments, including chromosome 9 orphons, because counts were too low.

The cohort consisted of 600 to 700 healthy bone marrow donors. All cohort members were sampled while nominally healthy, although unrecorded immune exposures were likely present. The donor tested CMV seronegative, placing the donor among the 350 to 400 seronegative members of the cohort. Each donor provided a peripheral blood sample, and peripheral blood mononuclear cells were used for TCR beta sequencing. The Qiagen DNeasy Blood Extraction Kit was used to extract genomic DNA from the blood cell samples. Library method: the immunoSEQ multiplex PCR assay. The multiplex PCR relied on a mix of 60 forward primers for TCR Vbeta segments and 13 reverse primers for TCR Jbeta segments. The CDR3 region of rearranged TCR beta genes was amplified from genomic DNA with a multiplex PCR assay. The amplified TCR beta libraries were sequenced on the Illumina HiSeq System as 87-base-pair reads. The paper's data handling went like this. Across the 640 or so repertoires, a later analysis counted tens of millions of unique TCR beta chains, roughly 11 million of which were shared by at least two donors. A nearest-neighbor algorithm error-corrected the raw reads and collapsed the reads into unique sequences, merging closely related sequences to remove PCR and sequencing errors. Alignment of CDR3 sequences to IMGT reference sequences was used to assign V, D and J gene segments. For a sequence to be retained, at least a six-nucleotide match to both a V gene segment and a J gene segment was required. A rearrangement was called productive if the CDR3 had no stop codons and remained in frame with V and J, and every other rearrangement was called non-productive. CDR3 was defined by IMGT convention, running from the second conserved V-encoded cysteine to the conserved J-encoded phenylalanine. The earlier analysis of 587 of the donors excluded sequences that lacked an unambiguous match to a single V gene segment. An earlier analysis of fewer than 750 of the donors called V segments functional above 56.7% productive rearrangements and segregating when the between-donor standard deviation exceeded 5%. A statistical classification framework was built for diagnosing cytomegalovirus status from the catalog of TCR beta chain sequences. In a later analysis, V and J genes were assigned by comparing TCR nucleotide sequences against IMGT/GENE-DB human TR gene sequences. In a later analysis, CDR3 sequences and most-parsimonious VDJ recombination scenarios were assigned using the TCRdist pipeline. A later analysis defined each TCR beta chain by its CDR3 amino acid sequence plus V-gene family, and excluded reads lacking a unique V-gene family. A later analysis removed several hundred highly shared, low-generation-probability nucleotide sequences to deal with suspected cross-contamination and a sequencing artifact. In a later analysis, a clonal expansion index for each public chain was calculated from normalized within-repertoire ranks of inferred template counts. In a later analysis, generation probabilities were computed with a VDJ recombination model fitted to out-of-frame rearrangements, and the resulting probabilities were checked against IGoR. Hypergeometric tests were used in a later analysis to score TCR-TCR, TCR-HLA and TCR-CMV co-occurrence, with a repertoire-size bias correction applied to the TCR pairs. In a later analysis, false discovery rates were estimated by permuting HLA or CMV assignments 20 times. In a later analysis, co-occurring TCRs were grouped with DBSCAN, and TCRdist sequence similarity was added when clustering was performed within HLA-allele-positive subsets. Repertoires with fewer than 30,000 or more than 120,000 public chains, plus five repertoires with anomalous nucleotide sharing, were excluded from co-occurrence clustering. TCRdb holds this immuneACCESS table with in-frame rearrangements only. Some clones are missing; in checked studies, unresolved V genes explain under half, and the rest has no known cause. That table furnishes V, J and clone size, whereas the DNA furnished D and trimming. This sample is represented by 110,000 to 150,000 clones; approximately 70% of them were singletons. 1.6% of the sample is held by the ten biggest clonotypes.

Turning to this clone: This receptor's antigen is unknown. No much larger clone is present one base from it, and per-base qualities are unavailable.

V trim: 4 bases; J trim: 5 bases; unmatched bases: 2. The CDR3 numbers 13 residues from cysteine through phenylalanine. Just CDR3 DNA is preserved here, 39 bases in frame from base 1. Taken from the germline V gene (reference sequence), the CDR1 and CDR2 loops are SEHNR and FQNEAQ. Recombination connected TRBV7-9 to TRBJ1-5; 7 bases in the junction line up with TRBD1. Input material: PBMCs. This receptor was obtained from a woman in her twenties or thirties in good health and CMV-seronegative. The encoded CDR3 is CASSSDRDQPQHF. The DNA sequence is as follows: TGTGCCAGCAGCTCAGACAGGGATCAGCCCCAGCATTTT.